This TCR beta chain was captured by sequencing in a study of OX40 agonist ivuxolimab in advanced cancers. Trimming removed 4 bases at V and 8 bases at J, with 12 bases between. From germline, CDR1 is SGHNT and CDR2 YENEEA. This CDR3 region has 13 residues. With regard to this clone: The antigen is unknown.

Points from the study as a whole: The study observed clonal expansion of CD4+ and CD8+ blood T cells by week 6 at 0.1 to 3.0 mg/kg. Compared with CD4+, CD8+ T cells on average had more expanded clones.

TCRdb's table, derived via immunoSEQ multiplex PCR, lists solely in-frame clones and lacks some. The table has about 100,000 clones, about nine tenths seen once. The sample here was CD4+ or CD8+ T cells sorted from blood, taken in a trial of the OX40 agonist ivuxolimab. This clonotype was sampled from an adult with an advanced solid tumor such as melanoma, head and neck, liver or kidney cancer. The chain uses TRBV11-3 and TRBJ2-4, with D perhaps matching TRBD2 (5 bases). The CDR3 sequence is CASSSLGDDIQYF. The CDR3 bases are TGTGCCAGCAGCTCCCTGGGAGATGACATTCAGTACTTC.